This passage covers 20 T cell receptor beta chains from one sample sequenced in a study of control samples from healthy donors and cancer patients. Profiling relied on immunoSEQ multiplex PCR, and the TCRdb table lists in-frame clones only, not all of them. The data hold approximately 150,000 clones, with around 86% observed a single time. Material: blood. The source is a man aged 25 to 45 in good health.

The V and J genes are TRBV29-1 and TRBJ2-7, with D hard to call. The CDR3 covers 12 residues. Germline-derived CDR1 and CDR2 are SQVTM and ANQGSEA. V was shortened by 4 bases and J by 0 bases, with 7 bases between the two germline ends. The chain's CDR3 is CSVGVFSYEQYF. The CDR3 DNA follows: TGCAGCGTTGGGGTTTTCTCCTACGAGCAGTACTTC.

The rearrangement joins TRBV5-1 to TRBJ1-1; unclear D gene. The CDR3 has 14 residues. The germline CDR1 and CDR2 sequences are SGHRS and YFSETQ. V was clipped by 0 bases and J by 0 bases, with 6 bases between them. The CDR3: CASSLDILNTEAFF. CDR3 nucleotides: TGCGCCAGCAGCTTGGACATATTGAACACTGAAGCTTTCTTT.

V gene TRBV7-3 combines with J gene TRBJ2-7, with 8 nucleotides matching TRBD2. The J segment lost 7 bases and the V segment lost 5 bases, leaving 10 bases of the junction unmatched. From germline, CDR1 is SGHTA and CDR2 FQGTGA. The CDR3 has 14 residues. The CDR3, as DNA: TGTGCCAGCAGCCCCACGGGGGGGCGGGAAGAGCAGTACTTC. This gives the protein CASSPTGGREEQYF.

This clone was picked up one time. The V call is TRBV19, the J call TRBJ2-5; D gene uncertain. Germline values: CDR1 LNHDA, CDR2 SQIVND (reference sequence). The CDR3 is 14 amino acids. V gave up 3 bases and J gave up 4 bases, with 12 bases separating them. The CDR3 sequence: CASSIGRVLETQYF. In DNA form, the CDR3 reads TGTGCCAGTAGTATTGGCCGCGTGTTAGAGACCCAGTACTTC.

This clone came up once. V usage is TRBV20-1 and J usage is TRBJ1-4; D is ambiguous. The CDR3 extends over 16 amino acids. Germline values: CDR1 DFQATT, CDR2 SNEGSKA (reference sequence). Trimming took off 3 bases at V and 0 bases at J, with 14 bases between the two ends. Here the CDR3 reads CSASPPLDATNEKLFF. The DNA of the CDR3 is TGCAGTGCTAGTCCCCCATTGGATGCAACTAATGAAAAACTGTTTTTT.

CDR3 loop: CASSETGSTDTQYF. The CDR3 region has the DNA TGTGCCAGCAGTGAAACAGGGAGCACAGATACGCAGTATTTT. The chain is built from TRBV2 and TRBJ2-3; tentative D call: TRBD1 (6 bases). From germline, CDR1 is SNHLY and CDR2 FYNNEI. Trimming shortened V by 2 bases and J by 0 bases, and 6 bases separated the two germline ends. The CDR3 totals 14 residues.

This clone showed up just once. This sequence joins TRBV27 and TRBJ2-7, with TRBD1 as a possible D gene (5 bases). The CDR3 contains 14 residues. Trimming left V 2 bases short and J 4 bases short, with 12 bases between. Germline loops: CDR1 MNHEY, CDR2 SMNVEV (reference sequence). DNA for the CDR3: TGTGCCAGCAGTTTAAGGGGCGTGATTTACGAGCAGTACTTC. Protein product: CASSLRGVIYEQYF.

This clone was counted once. The rearrangement links TRBV6-2 or TRBV6-3 to TRBJ1-2; D unclear. The V end was cut by 5 bases, the J end by 8 bases, with 15 bases between. This CDR3 comprises 13 residues. Germline V CDR1 and CDR2: MNHEY, SVGEGT. In DNA form, the CDR3 reads TGTGCCAGCAGTCCCGGAACAGAGCGAGGCTACACCTTC. Translation: CASSPGTERGYTF.

V gene TRBV29-1 combines with J gene TRBJ1-4; D is undetermined. V was trimmed by 8 bases and J by 8 bases, leaving 12 bases between them. The CDR3 contains 11 residues. Per germline, CDR1 SQVTM and CDR2 ANQGSEA. CDR3 protein: CSPLIGEKLFF. CDR3 DNA sequence: TGCAGCCCATTAATTGGGGAAAAACTGTTTTTT.

The chain links TRBV19 to TRBJ1-1; D not resolved. The germline V and J ends were trimmed by 10 bases and 1 base, with 16 bases remaining between them. The CDR3 length is 14 residues. In germline, CDR1 is LNHDA, CDR2 SQIVND (reference sequence). The CDR3 coding sequence is TGTGCCATCCGAGCACGGACCTCGAACACTGAAGCTTTCTTT. The encoded protein is CAIRARTSNTEAFF.

This clone was observed once. The rearrangement links TRBV7-2 to TRBJ1-6; D is unresolved. V was trimmed by 2 bases and J by 3 bases, leaving 8 bases between them. The CDR3 is 15 amino acids. Germline V gives CDR1 SGHTA, CDR2 FQGNSA. CDR3 residues: CASSLLGSYNSPLHF. The CDR3 DNA reads as TGTGCCAGCAGCTTATTGGGGAGCTATAATTCACCCCTCCACTTT.

The genes are TRBV9 and TRBJ2-2; 7 bases agree with TRBD2. The CDR3 sequence is 15 residues long. V dropped 1 base and J dropped 3; count of bases not matched to a gene: 3. Germline loops: CDR1 SGDLS, CDR2 YYNGEE. The CDR3 region is CASSVLADYTGELFF. The CDR3 nucleotides are TGTGCCAGCAGCGTACTAGCGGATTACACCGGGGAGCTGTTTTTT.

The chain joins TRBV4-1 to TRBJ2-4; D perhaps matches TRBD1 (5 bases). Germline V CDR1 and CDR2: MGHRA, YSYEKL. Trimming pared 3 bases from V and 9 bases from J, leaving 18 bases between. This CDR3 is 15 amino acids long. CDR3 residues: CASSHPGRSLGIQYF. For the CDR3, the DNA is TGCGCCAGCAGCCATCCAGGGCGGTCCCTAGGCATTCAGTACTTC.

The V and J genes are TRBV3-1 (or the pseudogene TRBV3-2) and TRBJ2-7; no definite D call. Trimming stripped 0 bases from V and 5 bases from J, with 11 bases between. Germline V lookup: CDR1 LGHDT, CDR2 YNNKEL (reference sequence). The CDR3 runs 14 residues. CDR3: CASSQETTSNEQYF. CDR3 nucleotides: TGTGCCAGCAGCCAAGAAACCACTTCTAACGAGCAGTACTTC.

About this clone: Different DNA sequences within this sample yield the same CDR3. The CDR3 is CASSQETGNTEAFF. CDR3 in DNA: TGCGCCAGCAGCCAGGAGACAGGGAACACTGAAGCTTTCTTT. V is TRBV4-1 and J is TRBJ1-1, with D perhaps TRBD1 (6 bases). CDR1 is MGHRA, CDR2 YSYEKL, per germline. The CDR3 length is 14 residues. Trimming took 3 bases from V and 1 from J, leaving 9 bases between them.

The chain employs TRBV6-5 and TRBJ1-5, with D uncertain. V lost 9 bases to trimming and J lost 4 bases, with 13 bases between them. Germline V lookup: CDR1 MNHEY, CDR2 SVGAGI. The CDR3 sequence is 13 residues long. For the CDR3, the DNA is TGTGCCAGTGCAGGTCAGCTAAATCAGCCCCAGCATTTT. It is translated as CASAGQLNQPQHF.

This CDR3 is CASSQGLAGDEQFF. The CDR3 DNA reads TGCGCCAGCAGCCAGGGACTAGCGGGAGACGAGCAGTTCTTC. The chain employs TRBV5-1 and TRBJ2-1, with 14 positions matching TRBD2. CDR1 and CDR2 from the germline V gene are SGHRS and YFSETQ. The V gene end was trimmed by 4 bases and the J gene end by 10 bases; junction bases not matched to a gene: 4. CDR3 length equals 14 residues.

The chain employs TRBV19 and TRBJ1-1; D not certain. Per germline, CDR1 LNHDA and CDR2 SQIVND (reference sequence). CDR3 length: 12 amino acids. Trimming pared 2 bases from V and 7 bases from J, leaving 8 bases between. In DNA form, the CDR3 reads TGTGCCAGTAGTATACCATCGGGTGAAGCTTTCTTT. Its protein is CASSIPSGEAFF.

The DNA of the CDR3 is TGTGCCAGCAGATCCGGGACAGCGAACACTGAAGCTTTCTTT. Translated: CASRSGTANTEAFF. J is TRBJ1-1 and V is TRBV25-1; 7 nucleotides agree with TRBD1. Germline lookup yields CDR1 MGHDK and CDR2 SYGVNS. The CDR3 spans 14 residues. The junction had 5 bases not matched to a gene; V was cut back by 6 bases and J by 1 base.

The chain joins TRBV18 to TRBJ2-3, with TRBD2 matching 10 bases. Germline CDR1 and CDR2: KGHSH and LQKENI. The junction had 15 bases not matched to a gene; V was cut back by 6 bases and J by 3 bases. The CDR3 has 18 amino acids. The CDR3 here is CASSNSSDYSGRTDTQYF. The CDR3 DNA follows: TGTGCCAGCTCGAATTCTTCGGACTATAGCGGGAGGACAGATACGCAGTATTTT.